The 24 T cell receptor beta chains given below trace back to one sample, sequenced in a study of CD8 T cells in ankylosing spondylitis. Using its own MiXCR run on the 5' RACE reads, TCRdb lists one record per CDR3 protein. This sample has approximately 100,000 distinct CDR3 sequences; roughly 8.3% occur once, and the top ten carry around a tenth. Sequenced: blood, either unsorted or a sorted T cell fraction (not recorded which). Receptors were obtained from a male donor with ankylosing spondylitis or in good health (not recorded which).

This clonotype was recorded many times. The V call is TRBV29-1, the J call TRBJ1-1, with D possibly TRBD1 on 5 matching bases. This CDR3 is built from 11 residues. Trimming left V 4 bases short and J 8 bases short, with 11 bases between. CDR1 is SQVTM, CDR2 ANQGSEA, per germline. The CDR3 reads CSVGGRKEAFF. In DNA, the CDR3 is TGCAGCGTTGGGGGGAGGAAAGAAGCTTTCTTT.

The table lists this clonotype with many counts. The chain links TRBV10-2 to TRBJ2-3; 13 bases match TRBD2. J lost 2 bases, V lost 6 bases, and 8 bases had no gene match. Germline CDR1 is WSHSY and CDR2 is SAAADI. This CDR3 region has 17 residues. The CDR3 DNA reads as TGCGCCAGCAGCCCGGGACTAGCGGGATCCTCCACAGATACGCAGTATTTT. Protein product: CASSPGLAGSSTDTQYF.

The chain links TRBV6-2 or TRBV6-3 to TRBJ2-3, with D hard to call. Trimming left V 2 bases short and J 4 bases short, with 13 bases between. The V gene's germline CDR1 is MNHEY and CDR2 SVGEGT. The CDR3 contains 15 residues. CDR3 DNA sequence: TGTGCCAGCAGTTACCCACGGAGCCCCGCAGATACGCAGTATTTT. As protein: CASSYPRSPADTQYF.

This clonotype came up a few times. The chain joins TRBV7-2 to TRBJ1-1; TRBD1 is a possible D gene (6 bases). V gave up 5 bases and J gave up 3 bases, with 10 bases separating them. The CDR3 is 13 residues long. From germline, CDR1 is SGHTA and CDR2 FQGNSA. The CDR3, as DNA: TGTGCCAGCAGCAGGGGGGTGGACACTGAAGCTTTCTTT. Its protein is CASSRGVDTEAFF.

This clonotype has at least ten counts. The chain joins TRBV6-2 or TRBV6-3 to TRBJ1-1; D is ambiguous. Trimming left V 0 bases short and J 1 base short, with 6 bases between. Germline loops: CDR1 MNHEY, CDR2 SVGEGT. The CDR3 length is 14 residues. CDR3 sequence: CASSYSGGNTEAFF. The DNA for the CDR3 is TGTGCCAGCAGTTACTCAGGAGGGAACACTGAAGCTTTCTTT.

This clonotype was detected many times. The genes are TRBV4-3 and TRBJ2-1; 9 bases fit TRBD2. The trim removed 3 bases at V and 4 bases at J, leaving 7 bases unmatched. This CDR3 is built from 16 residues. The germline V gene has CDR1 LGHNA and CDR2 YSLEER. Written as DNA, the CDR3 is TGCGCCAGCAGCCAGCTCCGGGCGGGGGGGTACAATGAGCAGTTCTTC. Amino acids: CASSQLRAGGYNEQFF.

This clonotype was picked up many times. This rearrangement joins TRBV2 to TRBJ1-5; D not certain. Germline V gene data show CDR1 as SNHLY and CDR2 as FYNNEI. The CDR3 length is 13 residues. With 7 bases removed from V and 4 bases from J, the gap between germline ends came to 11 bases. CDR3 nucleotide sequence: TGTGCCAGCAATAAGGCCCTAAATCAGCCCCAGCATTTT. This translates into CASNKALNQPQHF.

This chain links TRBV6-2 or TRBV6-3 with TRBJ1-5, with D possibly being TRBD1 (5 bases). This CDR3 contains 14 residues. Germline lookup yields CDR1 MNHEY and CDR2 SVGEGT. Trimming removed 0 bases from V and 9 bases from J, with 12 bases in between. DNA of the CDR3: TGTGCCAGCAGTTACTCGGAGGGGACGGGGCCCCAGCATTTT. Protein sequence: CASSYSEGTGPQHF.

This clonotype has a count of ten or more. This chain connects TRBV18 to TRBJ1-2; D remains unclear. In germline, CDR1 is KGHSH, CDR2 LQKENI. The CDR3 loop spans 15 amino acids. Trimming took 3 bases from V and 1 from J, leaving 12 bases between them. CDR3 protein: CASSPSGRNNYGYTF. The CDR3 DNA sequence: TGTGCCAGCTCACCTAGTGGGCGGAATAACTATGGCTACACCTTC. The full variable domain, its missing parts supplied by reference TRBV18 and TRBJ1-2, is NAGVMQNPRHLVRRRGQEARLRCSPMKGHSHVYWYRQLPEEGLKFMVYLQKENIIDESGMPKERFSAEFPKEGPSILRIQQVVRGDSAAYFCASSPSGRNNYGYTFGSGTRLTVV.

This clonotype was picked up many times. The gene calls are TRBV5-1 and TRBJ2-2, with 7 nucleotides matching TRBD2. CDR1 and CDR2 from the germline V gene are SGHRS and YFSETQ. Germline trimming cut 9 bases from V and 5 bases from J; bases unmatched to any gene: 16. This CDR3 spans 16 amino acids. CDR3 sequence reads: CATTNHRGGRTGELFF. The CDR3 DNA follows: TGCGCCACCACCAACCACCGGGGAGGGCGGACCGGGGAGCTGTTTTTT.

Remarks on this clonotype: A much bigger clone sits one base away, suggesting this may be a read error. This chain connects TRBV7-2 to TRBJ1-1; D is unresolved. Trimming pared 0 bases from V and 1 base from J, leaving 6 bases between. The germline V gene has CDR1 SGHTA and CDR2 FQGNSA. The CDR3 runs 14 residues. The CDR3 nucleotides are TGTACCAGCAGCTTAGCCGCGGAGAACACTGAAGCTTTCTTT. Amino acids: CTSSLAAENTEAFF. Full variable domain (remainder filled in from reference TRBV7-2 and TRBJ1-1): GAGVSQSPSNKVTEKGKDVELRCDPISGHTALYWYRQSLGQGLEFLIYFQGNSAPDKSGLPSDRFSAERTGGSVSTLTIQRTQQEDSAVYLCTSSLAAENTEAFFGQGTRLTVV.

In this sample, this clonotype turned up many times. CDR3: CASSQGGATDTQYF. As DNA, the CDR3 is TGTGCCAGCAGCCAAGGGGGCGCGACAGATACGCAGTATTTT. The genes are TRBV7-3 and TRBJ2-3; 7 bases align to TRBD1. This CDR3 is built from 14 residues. The trim removed 5 bases at V and 3 bases at J, leaving 5 bases unmatched. Per germline, CDR1 SGHTA and CDR2 FQGTGA.

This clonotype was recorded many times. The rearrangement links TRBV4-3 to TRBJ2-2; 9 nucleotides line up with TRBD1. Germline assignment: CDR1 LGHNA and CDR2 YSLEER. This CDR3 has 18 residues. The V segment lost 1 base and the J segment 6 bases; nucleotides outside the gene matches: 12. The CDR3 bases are TGCGCCAGCAGCCAAGGCCTCTCGGGACAGGGAGTCTCCGGGGAGCTGTTTTTT. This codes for CASSQGLSGQGVSGELFF.

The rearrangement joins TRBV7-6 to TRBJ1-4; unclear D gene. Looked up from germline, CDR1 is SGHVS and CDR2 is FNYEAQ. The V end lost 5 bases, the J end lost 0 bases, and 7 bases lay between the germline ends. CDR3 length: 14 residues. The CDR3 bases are TGTGCCAGCAGCCGACGTGCAACTAATGAAAAACTGTTTTTT. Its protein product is CASSRRATNEKLFF.

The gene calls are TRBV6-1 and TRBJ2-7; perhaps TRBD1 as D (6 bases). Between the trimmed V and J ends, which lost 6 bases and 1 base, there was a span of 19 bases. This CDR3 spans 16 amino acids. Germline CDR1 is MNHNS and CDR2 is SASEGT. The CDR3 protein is CASRRNGWGQSYEQYF. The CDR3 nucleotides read TGTGCCAGCAGACGAAACGGATGGGGACAATCCTACGAGCAGTACTTC.

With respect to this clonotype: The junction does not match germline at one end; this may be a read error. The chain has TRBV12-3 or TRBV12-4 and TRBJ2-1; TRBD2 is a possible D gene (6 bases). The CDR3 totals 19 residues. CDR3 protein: CTSSLAVSSEGGLYNEQFF. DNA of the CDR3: TGTACCAGCAGTTTAGCAGTATCTAGCGAAGGAGGTCTCTACAATGAGCAGTTCTTC.

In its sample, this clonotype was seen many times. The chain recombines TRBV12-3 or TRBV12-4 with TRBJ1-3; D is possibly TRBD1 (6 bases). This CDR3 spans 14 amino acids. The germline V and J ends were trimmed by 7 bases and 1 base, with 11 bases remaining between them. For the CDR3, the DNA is TGTGCCAGCATTCGACAGGAGTCTGGAAACACCATATATTTT. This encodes CASIRQESGNTIYF.

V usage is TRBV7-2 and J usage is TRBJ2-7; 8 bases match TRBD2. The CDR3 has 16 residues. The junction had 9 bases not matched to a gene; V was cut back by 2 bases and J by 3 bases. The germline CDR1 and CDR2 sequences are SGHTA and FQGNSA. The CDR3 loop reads CASSLPRGLENYEQYF. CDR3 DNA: TGTGCCAGCAGCTTACCACGGGGACTAGAAAACTACGAGCAGTACTTC.

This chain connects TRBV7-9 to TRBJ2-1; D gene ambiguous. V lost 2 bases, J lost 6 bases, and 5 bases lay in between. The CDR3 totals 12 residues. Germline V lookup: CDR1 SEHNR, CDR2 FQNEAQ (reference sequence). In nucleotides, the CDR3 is TGTGCCAGCAGCTTACTCATCAATGAGCAGTTCTTC. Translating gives CASSLLINEQFF.

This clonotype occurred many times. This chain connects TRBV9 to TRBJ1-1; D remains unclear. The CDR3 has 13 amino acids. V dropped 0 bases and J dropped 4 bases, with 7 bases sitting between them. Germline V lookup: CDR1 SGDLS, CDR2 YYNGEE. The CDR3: CASSVGSGTEAFF. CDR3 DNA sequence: TGTGCCAGCAGCGTAGGTAGTGGCACTGAAGCTTTCTTT.

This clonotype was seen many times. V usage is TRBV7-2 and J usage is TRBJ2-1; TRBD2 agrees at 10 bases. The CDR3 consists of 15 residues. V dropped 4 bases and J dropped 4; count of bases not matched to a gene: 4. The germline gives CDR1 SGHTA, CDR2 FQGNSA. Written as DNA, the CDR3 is TGTGCCAGCAGCTACGGGACTAGCGCTTACAATGAGCAGTTCTTC. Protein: CASSYGTSAYNEQFF.

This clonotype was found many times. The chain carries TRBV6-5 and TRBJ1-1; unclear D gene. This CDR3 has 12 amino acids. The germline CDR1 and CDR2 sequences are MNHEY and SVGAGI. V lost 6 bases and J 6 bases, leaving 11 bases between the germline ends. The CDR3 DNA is TGTGCCAGCAGCAGAGATGGGGCTGAAGCTTTCTTT. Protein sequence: CASSRDGAEAFF.

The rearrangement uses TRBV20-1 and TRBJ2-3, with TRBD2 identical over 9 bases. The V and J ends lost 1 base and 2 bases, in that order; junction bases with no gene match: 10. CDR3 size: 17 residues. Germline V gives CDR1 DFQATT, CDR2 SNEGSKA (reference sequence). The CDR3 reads CSARGGWAGGSTDTQYF. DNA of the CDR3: TGCAGTGCTAGAGGGGGCTGGGCGGGGGGGTCCACAGATACGCAGTATTTT.

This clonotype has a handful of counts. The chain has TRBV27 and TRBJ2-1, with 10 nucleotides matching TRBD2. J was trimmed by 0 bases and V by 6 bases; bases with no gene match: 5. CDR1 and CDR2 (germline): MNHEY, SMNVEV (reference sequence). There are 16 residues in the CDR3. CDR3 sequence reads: CASRGLALYSYNEQFF. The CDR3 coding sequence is TGTGCCAGCAGGGGACTAGCGCTCTACTCCTACAATGAGCAGTTCTTC.